This TCR beta chain derives from a study of CD8 T cells in ankylosing spondylitis. Whole-study findings and limits: Disease-linked clones reportedly showed significant enrichment in matched ankylosing spondylitis synovial fluid. In ankylosing spondylitis blood, a motif of roughly 8 highly homologous TCR beta variants appeared characteristic. Disease-linked clones, CD8+, were relatively rare in peripheral blood. Previously reported in reactive arthritis synovial fluid and blood were some of the motif variants.

This clonotype appeared a few times. Its matching antigen is unknown. Trimming stripped 6 bases from V and 8 bases from J, with 13 bases between. CDR1 SQVTM and CDR2 ANQGSEA come from the germline V gene. This CDR3 has 12 amino acids. In making TCR beta libraries, quantitative 5'-RACE with molecular barcodes was used. TCRdb reprocessed the 5' RACE reads via MiXCR and lists one record per CDR3 protein. Among over 450,000 distinct CDR3 sequences listed, about an eighth were seen once. The sequence derives from a male donor with ankylosing spondylitis. This chain links TRBV29-1 with TRBJ1-4, with D unclear. The source material was blood, either unsorted or a sorted T cell fraction (not recorded which). This chain's CDR3 is CSVGELGEKLFF. CDR3 DNA sequence: TGCAGCGTGGGTGAACTCGGAGAAAAACTGTTTTTT.